One sample yielded the 4 T cell receptor beta chains listed below, sequenced in a study of blood T cell repertoires in COVID-19. Profiling relied on immunoSEQ multiplex PCR, and the TCRdb table lists in-frame clones only, not all of them. The table has hundreds of thousands of clones, about 88% seen once; the top ten hold around 0.91%. The sample comprised peripheral blood. Every receptor here comes from a woman aged 40 to 50 who had recovered from COVID-19.

The chain recombines TRBV30 with TRBJ2-5; D gene ambiguous. The CDR3 is 13 amino acids. V gave up 0 bases and J gave up 0 bases, with 5 bases separating them. The germline V gene encodes CDR1 GTSNPN and CDR2 SVGIG (reference sequence). In DNA, the CDR3 is TGTGCCTGGAGTGTTGGCTACCAAGAGACCCAGTACTTC. Protein product: CAWSVGYQETQYF.

This clone was detected only once. The chain joins TRBV5-1 to TRBJ1-1, with D unclear. Trimming took off 6 bases at V and 1 base at J, with 10 bases between the two ends. Germline CDR1 SGHRS, CDR2 YFSETQ. The CDR3 has 13 residues. Written as DNA, the CDR3 is TGCGCCAGCACCCCGGTCTGGAACACTGAAGCTTTCTTT. It specifies CASTPVWNTEAFF. Full variable domain (rest looked up from reference TRBV5-1 and TRBJ1-1): KAGVTQTPRYLIKTRGQQVTLSCSPISGHRSVSWYQQTPGQGLQFLFEYFSETQRNKGNFPGRFSGRQFSNSRSEMNVSTLELGDSALYLCASTPVWNTEAFFGQGTRLTVV.

The chain combines TRBV6-1 with TRBJ2-2; 8 bases are shared with TRBD2. This CDR3 spans 16 amino acids. Trimming removed 2 bases from V and 3 bases from J; junction bases left unmatched: 5. Per the germline V gene, CDR1 is MNHNS and CDR2 is SASEGT. The CDR3 loop reads CASSEWASGHTGELFF. CDR3 nucleotides: TGTGCCAGCAGTGAATGGGCTAGCGGGCACACCGGGGAGCTGTTTTTT.

This chain joins TRBV5-1 and TRBJ2-1, with 13 bases identical to TRBD2. V lost 4 bases, J lost 5 bases, and 12 bases stayed unmatched. Germline CDR1 and CDR2: SGHRS and YFSETQ. There are 18 residues in the CDR3. Here the CDR3 DNA reads TGCGCCAGCAGCCCCATACGCCCCGGACTAGCGGGAGACAATGAGCAGTTCTTC. Translating gives CASSPIRPGLAGDNEQFF.